The 18 T cell receptor beta chains below all came from one sample that was sequenced in a study of blood T cell repertoires in COVID-19. Produced via immunoSEQ multiplex PCR; TCRdb's table is partial and in-frame only. The sample lists about 200,000 clones, roughly 90% seen once, with 1.5% to 2% in the top ten. The sample taken for sequencing was peripheral blood. The receptors were gathered from a man between 40 and 49 years old with active or convalescent COVID-19.

This chain uses TRBV6-5 with TRBJ1-2; 8 nucleotides match TRBD1. The germline CDR1 and CDR2 sequences are MNHEY and SVGAGI. The CDR3 is made up of 14 amino acids. Germline trimming cut 4 bases from V and 3 bases from J; bases unmatched to any gene: 4. CDR3 in DNA: TGTGCCAGCAGTTGGACAGGGTTCGACTATGGCTACACCTTC. This encodes CASSWTGFDYGYTF.

The chain combines TRBV7-9 with TRBJ2-5; D uncertain. The CDR3 consists of 12 residues. Germline V gene lookup returns CDR1 SEHNR and CDR2 FQNEAQ (reference sequence). Trimming took off 5 bases at V and 2 bases at J, with 6 bases between the two ends. DNA for the CDR3: TGTGCCAGCAGCCTACTACAAGAGACCCAGTACTTC. Residues: CASSLLQETQYF.

V usage is TRBV19 and J usage is TRBJ1-6; D is perhaps TRBD1 (5 bases). Trimming cost V 5 bases and J 6 bases, with 14 bases left between them. The length of the CDR3 is 15 residues. CDR1 is LNHDA, CDR2 SQIVND, per germline (reference sequence). As DNA, the CDR3 is TGTGCCAGTAGTTGGGGGGTCCCCCCTAATTCACCCCTCCACTTT. It codes for CASSWGVPPNSPLHF.

V is TRBV27 and J is TRBJ1-2, with D possibly matching TRBD1 (6 bases). Germline CDR1 reads MNHEY; CDR2 reads SMNVEV (reference sequence). V was trimmed by 2 bases and J by 12 bases, leaving 22 bases between them. The CDR3 contains 15 residues. CDR3: CASSLVPGQPSMDTF. In nucleotides, the CDR3 is TGTGCCAGCAGTTTAGTCCCAGGACAGCCGAGCATGGACACCTTC.

The rearrangement links TRBV28 to TRBJ2-6; D perhaps matches TRBD1 (6 bases). CDR1 is MDHEN and CDR2 is SYDVKM in the germline V gene. This CDR3 region has 16 residues. Trimming pared 2 bases from V and 4 bases from J, leaving 12 bases between. In DNA, the CDR3 is TGTGCCAGCAGTTTAGGGGGCCTGAGAGGGGCCAACGTCCTGACTTTC. Its translation is CASSLGGLRGANVLTF.

V is TRBV10-2 and J is TRBJ1-5; D possibly corresponds to TRBD1 (5 bases). The germline gives CDR1 WSHSY, CDR2 SAAADI. The CDR3 consists of 13 residues. V lost 3 bases and J lost 2, with 5 bases in between. CDR3 in amino acids: CASSEQGNQPQHF. The CDR3 nucleotides read TGCGCCAGCAGTGAACAGGGCAATCAGCCCCAGCATTTT.

The V gene is TRBV30, the J gene TRBJ1-5; the match to TRBD1 covers 9 bases. V trimming: 2 bases; J trimming: 1 base; junction bases outside the gene matches: 9. This CDR3 region has 17 residues. The germline CDR1 and CDR2 sequences are GTSNPN and SVGIG (reference sequence). The CDR3 DNA sequence: TGTGCCTGGAGTCCGGGACAGGGAGGTTACAGCAATCAGCCCCAGCATTTT. Its translation is CAWSPGQGGYSNQPQHF. Full variable domain (outside the CDR3, taken from reference TRBV30 and TRBJ1-5): SQTIHQWPATLVQPVGSPLSLECTVEGTSNPNLYWYRQAAGRGLQLLFYSVGIGQISSEVPQNLSASRPQDRQFILSSKKLLLSDSGFYLCAWSPGQGGYSNQPQHFGDGTRLSIL.

The chain couples TRBV28 to TRBJ1-1, with D tentatively TRBD1 (6 bases). With 7 bases removed from V and 10 bases from J, the gap between germline ends came to 16 bases. This CDR3 contains 12 residues. Germline V gene data show CDR1 as MDHEN and CDR2 as SYDVKM. Here the CDR3 reads CASTLPGQGAFF. The CDR3 coding sequence is TGTGCCAGCACCCTCCCGGGACAAGGAGCTTTCTTT.

The chain couples TRBV30 to TRBJ2-2; 15 bases line up with TRBD2. The CDR3 runs 16 residues. CDR1 GTSNPN and CDR2 SVGIG come from the germline V gene (reference sequence). V shed 4 bases, J shed 7 bases, and the junction held 7 bases outside the gene matches. As DNA, the CDR3 is TGTGCCTGGACCCCCGGGACTAGCGGGGGGATCGGGGAGCTGTTTTTT. This encodes CAWTPGTSGGIGELFF.

The chain joins TRBV19 to TRBJ1-2, with 9 bases that match TRBD1. Germline-derived CDR1 and CDR2 are LNHDA and SQIVND (reference sequence). The CDR3 is 13 amino acids. V lost 3 bases, J lost 6 bases, and 2 bases stayed unmatched. Here the CDR3 reads CASSITGGNGYTF. In nucleotides, the CDR3 is TGTGCCAGTAGTATTACAGGGGGCAATGGCTACACCTTC.

The V and J genes are TRBV19 and TRBJ1-1; tentative D call: TRBD1 (5 bases). Trimming took 3 bases from V and 1 from J, leaving 9 bases between them. This CDR3 has 14 residues. Looked up from germline, CDR1 is LNHDA and CDR2 is SQIVND (reference sequence). As DNA, the CDR3 is TGTGCCAGTAGTATGGGCGGGACGAACACTGAAGCTTTCTTT. Its translation is CASSMGGTNTEAFF.

The chain employs TRBV18 and TRBJ2-1, with TRBD1 matching 7 bases. The length of the CDR3 is 14 residues. Germline CDR1 reads KGHSH; CDR2 reads LQKENI. V gave up 3 bases and J gave up 4 bases; unmatched junction bases: 3. The CDR3 protein is CASSPGTVYNEQFF. CDR3 DNA: TGTGCCAGCTCACCCGGGACAGTGTACAATGAGCAGTTCTTC.

This clone was detected a few times. The rearrangement joins TRBV5-6 to TRBJ1-2; 8 bases are a match to TRBD1. V lost 4 bases, J lost 4 bases, and 6 bases stayed unmatched. The germline V gene has CDR1 SGHDT and CDR2 YYEEEE. This CDR3 is 14 amino acids long. The CDR3 DNA is TGTGCCAGCAGCCACGACAGGGGAGGCTATGGCTACACCTTC. This sequence encodes CASSHDRGGYGYTF.

This chain connects TRBV4-1 to TRBJ1-5; D possibly corresponds to TRBD1 (5 bases). Trimming shortened V by 4 bases and J by 1 base, and 11 bases separated the two germline ends. This CDR3 contains 15 residues. Germline CDR1 is MGHRA and CDR2 is YSYEKL. CDR3 nucleotides: TGCGCCAGCAGCCCCGGGGGGTTGAGCAATCAGCCCCAGCATTTT. Translation gives CASSPGGLSNQPQHF.

The gene calls are TRBV27 and TRBJ1-1; TRBD1 matches 8 bases. The CDR3 loop spans 13 amino acids. Germline V gene lookup returns CDR1 MNHEY and CDR2 SMNVEV (reference sequence). V gave up 5 bases and J gave up 5 bases; unmatched junction bases: 4. The DNA of the CDR3 is TGTGCCAGCAGTGACAGGGGAGGTACTGAAGCTTTCTTT. It specifies CASSDRGGTEAFF.

V is TRBV7-9 and J is TRBJ2-7, with 10 bases lining up with TRBD2. The CDR3 is 15 amino acids. The J segment lost 6 bases and the V segment lost 0 bases, leaving 5 bases of the junction unmatched. Germline V CDR1 and CDR2: SEHNR, FQNEAQ (reference sequence). In DNA, the CDR3 is TGTGCCAGCAGCTTAGCCCTAGCGGGAGTATCCGAGCAGTACTTC. It specifies CASSLALAGVSEQYF. The whole variable domain, remainder taken from reference TRBV7-9 and TRBJ2-7, is DTGVSQNPRHKITKRGQNVTFRCDPISEHNRLYWYRQTLGQGPEFLTYFQNEAQLEKSRLLSDRFSAERPKGSFSTLEIQRTEQGDSAMYLCASSLALAGVSEQYFGPGTRLTVT.

This chain links TRBV12-5 with TRBJ2-6, with TRBD1 matching 9 bases. Trimming at V came to 4 bases and at J to 6 bases, leaving 1 base not matched to a gene. The V gene's germline CDR1 is LGHNT and CDR2 FRNRAP. This CDR3 is 14 amino acids long. The CDR3 protein is CASGSQGAANVLTF. The CDR3 nucleotides are TGTGCTAGTGGTTCACAGGGGGCGGCCAACGTCCTGACTTTC.

The V gene is TRBV18, the J gene TRBJ1-5; 8 bases agree with TRBD1. Germline V gene data show CDR1 as KGHSH and CDR2 as LQKENI. The ends lost 2 bases at V and 3 bases at J; junction bases unmatched: 6. This CDR3 region has 16 residues. CDR3: CASSPFTGGDNQPQHF. Here the CDR3 DNA reads TGTGCCAGCTCACCATTCACAGGGGGGGACAATCAGCCCCAGCATTTT.